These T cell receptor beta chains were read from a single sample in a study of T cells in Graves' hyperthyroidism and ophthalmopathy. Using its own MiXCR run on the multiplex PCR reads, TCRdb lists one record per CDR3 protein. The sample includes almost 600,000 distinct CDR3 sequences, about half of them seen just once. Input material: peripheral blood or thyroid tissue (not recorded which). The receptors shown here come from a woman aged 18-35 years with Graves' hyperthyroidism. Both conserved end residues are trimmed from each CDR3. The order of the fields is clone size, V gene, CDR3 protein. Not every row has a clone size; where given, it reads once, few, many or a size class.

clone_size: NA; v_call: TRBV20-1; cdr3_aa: SARVRRGGLFGNQPQH
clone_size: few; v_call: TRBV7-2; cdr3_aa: ASSSAGAPVELF
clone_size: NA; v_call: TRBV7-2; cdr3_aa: ASSSQTRINSGRVDTGELF
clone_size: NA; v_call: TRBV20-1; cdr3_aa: SGDRGLEQY
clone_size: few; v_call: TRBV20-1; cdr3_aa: SARQGGGVEQY
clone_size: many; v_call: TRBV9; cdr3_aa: ASGVRGTNTGELF
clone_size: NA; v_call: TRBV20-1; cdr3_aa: SAREGGGEKLF
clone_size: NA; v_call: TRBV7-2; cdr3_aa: ASSQDGRAQY
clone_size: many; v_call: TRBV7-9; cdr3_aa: ASSLQNPTLQGEYEQY
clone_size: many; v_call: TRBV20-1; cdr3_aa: SAKSLELEHSPLH
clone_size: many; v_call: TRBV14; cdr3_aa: ASSPHAGVAIY
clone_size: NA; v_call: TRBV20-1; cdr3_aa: SYSSMAGVMNTEAF
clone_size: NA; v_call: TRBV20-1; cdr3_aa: SARRTGRSGYT
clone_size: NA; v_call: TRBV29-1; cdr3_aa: SVEGVTSGRAGGYEQY